Given below is one T cell receptor (beta chain) in context. The data belong to a study of shared clonotypes between healthy human individuals. On the study more broadly: CD8 memory received one plate per donor, CD8 naive two, CD4 memory three and CD4 naive three.

Running of the assay took place at deep level. The table came from immunoSEQ multiplex PCR; TCRdb's copy has only in-frame clones and leaves some out. The sample holds approximately 1,500,000 clones; roughly 96% are singletons and the top ten take 1.2%. Source material: naive CD4+ T cells sorted from blood. Subset reported: CD45RA+ positively selected. This TCR came from a man aged 25 to 40 in good health.

The chain's CDR3 is CASSEIDRFGEQYF. The CDR3 bases are TGTGCCAGCAGTGAAATTGACAGGTTCGGCGAGCAGTACTTC. V gene TRBV25-1 combines with J gene TRBJ2-7; TRBD1 might be the D (6 bases). The CDR3 covers 14 residues. CDR1 MGHDK and CDR2 SYGVNS come from the germline V gene. V lost 2 bases and J 6 bases, leaving 14 bases between the germline ends.